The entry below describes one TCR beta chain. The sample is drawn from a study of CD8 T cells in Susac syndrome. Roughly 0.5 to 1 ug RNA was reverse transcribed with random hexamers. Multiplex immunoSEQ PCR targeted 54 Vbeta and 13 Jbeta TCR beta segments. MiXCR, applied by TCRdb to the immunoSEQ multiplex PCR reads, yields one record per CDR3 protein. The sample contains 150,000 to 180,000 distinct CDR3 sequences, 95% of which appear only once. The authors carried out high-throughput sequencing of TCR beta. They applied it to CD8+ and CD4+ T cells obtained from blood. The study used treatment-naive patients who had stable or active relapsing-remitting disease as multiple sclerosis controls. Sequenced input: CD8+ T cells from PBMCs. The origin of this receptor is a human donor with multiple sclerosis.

CDR3 coding DNA: TGCAGTGCTAGAGATGGTGGGGCGGGGGTCGGTGGCTACACCTTC. Its translation: CSARDGGAGVGGYTF. The genes are TRBV20-1 and TRBJ1-2; tentatively, D is TRBD1 (5 bases). The CDR3 runs to 15 residues. Trimming removed 0 bases at V and 7 bases at J, with 18 bases between. Germline lookup yields CDR1 DFQATT and CDR2 SNEGSKA (reference sequence).